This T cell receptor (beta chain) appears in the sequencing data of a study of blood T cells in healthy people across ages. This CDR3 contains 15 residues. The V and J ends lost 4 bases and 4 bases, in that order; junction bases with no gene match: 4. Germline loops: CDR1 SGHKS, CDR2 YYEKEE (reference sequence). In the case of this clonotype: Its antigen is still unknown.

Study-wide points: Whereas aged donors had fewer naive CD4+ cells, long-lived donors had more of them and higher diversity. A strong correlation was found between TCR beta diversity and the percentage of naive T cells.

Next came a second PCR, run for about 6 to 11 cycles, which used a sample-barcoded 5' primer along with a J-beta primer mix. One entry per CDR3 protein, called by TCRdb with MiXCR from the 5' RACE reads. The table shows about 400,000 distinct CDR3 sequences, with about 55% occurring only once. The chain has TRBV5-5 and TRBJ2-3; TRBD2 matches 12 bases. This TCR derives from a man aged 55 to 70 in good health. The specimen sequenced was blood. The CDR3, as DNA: TGTGCCAGCAGCCGACTAGCGGGGGCCGCAGATACGCAGTATTTT. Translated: CASSRLAGAADTQYF.